This TCR beta chain emerged from a study of blood T cells in healthy people across ages. Trimming removed 1 base at V and 4 bases at J, with 11 bases between. The germline CDR1 and CDR2 sequences are SEHNR and FQNEAQ (reference sequence). The CDR3 covers 15 residues. It was with a sample-barcoded 5' primer and a J-beta primer mix that a second PCR of about 6 to 12 cycles was run. Each TCR beta cDNA got a 12-nucleotide random molecular identifier. TCRdb recomputed calls from the 5' RACE reads with MiXCR, one row per CDR3 protein. The top ten clones hold over 5.5% of a sample with 1,300,000 or so distinct CDR3 sequences, approximately 60% of them seen once.

The sequence was collected from a man between 18 and 29 years old in good health. The V and J genes are TRBV7-9 and TRBJ1-5, with a possible D match to TRBD1 (5 bases). Sequencing input: blood. The CDR3 loop is CASSLGTQPNQPQHF. The CDR3 nucleotides are TGTGCCAGCAGCTTAGGGACACAACCGAATCAGCCCCAGCATTTT.